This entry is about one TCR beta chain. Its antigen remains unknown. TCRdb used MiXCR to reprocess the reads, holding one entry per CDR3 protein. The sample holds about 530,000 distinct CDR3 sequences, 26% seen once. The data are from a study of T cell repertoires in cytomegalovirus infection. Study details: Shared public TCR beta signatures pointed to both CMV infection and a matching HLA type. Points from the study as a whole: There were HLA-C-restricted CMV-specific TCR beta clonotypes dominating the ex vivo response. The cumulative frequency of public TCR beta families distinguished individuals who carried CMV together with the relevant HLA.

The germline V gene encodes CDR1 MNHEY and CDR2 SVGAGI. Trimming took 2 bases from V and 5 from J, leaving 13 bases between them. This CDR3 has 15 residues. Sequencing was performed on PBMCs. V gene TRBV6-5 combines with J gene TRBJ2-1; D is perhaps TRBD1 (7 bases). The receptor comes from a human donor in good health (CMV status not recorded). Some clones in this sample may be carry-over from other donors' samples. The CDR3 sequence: CASSYGGTAHNEQFF. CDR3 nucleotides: TGTGCCAGCAGTTACGGGGGGACAGCACACAATGAGCAGTTCTTC.